The 14 T cell receptor beta chains below come from one sample, sequenced in a study of CD8 T cells in ankylosing spondylitis. In TCRdb, the 5' RACE reads were re-called with MiXCR into one record per CDR3 protein. The sample has about 140,000 distinct CDR3 sequences, about an eighth seen once. Specimen: blood, either unsorted or a sorted T cell fraction (not recorded which). These receptors originate from a female donor with ankylosing spondylitis or in good health (not recorded which).

This clonotype has ten or more counts. CDR3 sequence: CSARDRGQGDTEAFF. The CDR3 DNA follows: TGCAGTGCTAGAGATAGGGGGCAGGGGGACACTGAAGCTTTCTTT. J is TRBJ1-1 and V is TRBV20-1; 7 bases align to TRBD1. J lost 3 bases, V lost 0 bases, and 7 bases had no gene match. The germline gives CDR1 DFQATT, CDR2 SNEGSKA (reference sequence). This CDR3 region has 15 residues.

The table lists this clonotype with many counts. J is TRBJ2-3 and V is TRBV30, with 8 bases matching TRBD1. In germline, CDR1 is GTSNPN, CDR2 SVGIG (reference sequence). The CDR3 runs 11 residues. The V segment lost 7 bases and the J segment 10 bases; nucleotides outside the gene matches: 7. CDR3 in amino acids: CAYDDRGSQYF. CDR3 in DNA: TGTGCCTACGATGACAGGGGATCGCAGTATTTT.

This clonotype was found many times. The rearrangement joins TRBV20-1 to TRBJ2-7; D gene ambiguous. Germline V gene lookup returns CDR1 DFQATT and CDR2 SNEGSKA (reference sequence). The CDR3 covers 12 residues. V lost 0 bases to trimming and J lost 3 bases, with 6 bases between them. CDR3 loop: CSAREVGYEQYF. Written as DNA, the CDR3 is TGCAGTGCTAGAGAGGTTGGCTACGAGCAGTACTTC.

The sample holds many counts of this clonotype. This chain links TRBV20-1 with TRBJ2-1; 9 positions match TRBD2. The CDR3 has 15 residues. The germline gives CDR1 DFQATT, CDR2 SNEGSKA (reference sequence). The trim removed 5 bases at V and 7 bases at J, leaving 12 bases unmatched. In nucleotides, the CDR3 is TGCAGTGCTCATGCGGCGGCTAGCGGGACGAATGAGCAGTTCTTC. It specifies CSAHAAASGTNEQFF.

The V and J genes are TRBV11-2 and TRBJ2-7; D is undetermined. The CDR3 contains 13 residues. The germline gives CDR1 SGHAT, CDR2 FQNNGV. Trimming stripped 7 bases from V and 0 bases from J, with 10 bases between. CDR3 coding DNA: TGTGCCAGCAACCTACCATCCTCCTACGAGCAGTACTTC. Its translation: CASNLPSSYEQYF.

This clonotype occurred many times. This chain uses TRBV12-3 or TRBV12-4 with TRBJ1-5; TRBD1 matches at 9 bases. The V gene end was trimmed by 5 bases and the J gene end by 8 bases; junction bases not matched to a gene: 10. The CDR3 contains 15 residues. CDR3 nucleotide sequence: TGTGCCAGCAGTCCGGGACAGGGCGGCGTGGAGCCCCAGCATTTT. The encoded protein is CASSPGQGGVEPQHF.

This clonotype showed up many times. The V gene is TRBV20-1, the J gene TRBJ1-1; D gene ambiguous. CDR1 and CDR2 (germline): DFQATT, SNEGSKA (reference sequence). V lost 1 base to trimming and J lost 3 bases, with 6 bases between them. There are 12 residues in the CDR3. CDR3 sequence: CSARGGYTEAFF. For the CDR3, the DNA is TGCAGTGCTAGAGGGGGTTACACTGAAGCTTTCTTT.

This clonotype was seen a few times. The chain recombines TRBV11-3 with TRBJ1-2; TRBD1 aligns across 10 bases. The CDR3 has 15 residues. The V and J ends lost 3 bases and 3 bases, in that order; junction bases with no gene match: 4. Germline CDR1 reads SGHNT; CDR2 reads YENEEA. The CDR3 nucleotides read TGTGCCAGCAGCTTGGGGACAGGGGTGGACTATGGCTACACCTTC. It yields the protein CASSLGTGVDYGYTF.

The table lists this clonotype with many counts. The gene calls are TRBV12-3 or TRBV12-4 and TRBJ1-5; 8 bases align to TRBD1. V was clipped by 1 base and J by 4 bases; unmatched bases: 3. This CDR3 spans 15 amino acids. CDR3 protein: CASSLGQGRNQPQHF. The DNA of the CDR3 is TGTGCCAGCAGTTTAGGACAGGGGAGAAATCAGCCCCAGCATTTT.

There are many counts of this clonotype. This sequence joins TRBV5-1 and TRBJ2-1; D uncertain. Deletions cut 3 bases from V and 6 bases from J, with 22 bases between. Germline-derived CDR1 and CDR2 are SGHRS and YFSETQ. This CDR3 spans 17 amino acids. CDR3 in amino acids: CASSSGRYPPPGNEQFF. The CDR3 nucleotides are TGCGCCAGCAGCTCGGGTCGGTACCCACCCCCAGGCAATGAGCAGTTCTTC.

Worth noting for this clonotype: A much larger clone lies one base from this, so it may be a read error. The V and J genes are TRBV5-1 and TRBJ1-4, with unresolved D. CDR1 and CDR2 (germline): SGHRS, YFSETQ. CDR3 size: 14 residues. Trimming shortened V by 1 base and J by 0 bases, and 4 bases separated the two germline ends. Here the CDR3 DNA reads TGCGCCAGCAGCTTGAACGCAACTAATGAAAAACTGTTTTTT. Translating it yields CASSLNATNEKLFF.

The table lists this clonotype with many counts. The J gene is TRBJ2-3, the V gene TRBV28; TRBD1 matches at 10 bases. Germline CDR1 and CDR2: MDHEN and SYDVKM. With V trimmed by 7 bases and J by 6 bases, 7 bases remained unmatched. The CDR3 has 14 amino acids. Here the CDR3 DNA reads TGTGCCAGCACTCCGGGACAGGGGATGGATACGCAGTATTTT. This gives the protein CASTPGQGMDTQYF.

This clonotype has a count of ten or more. V gene TRBV20-1 combines with J gene TRBJ2-1; the match to TRBD2 covers 11 bases. The ends lost 3 bases at V and 4 bases at J; junction bases unmatched: 8. Germline CDR1 DFQATT, CDR2 SNEGSKA (reference sequence). This CDR3 region has 16 residues. Here the CDR3 DNA reads TGCAGTGCTAGGGGTAATAGCGGGAGGGCGTACAATGAGCAGTTCTTC. As protein: CSARGNSGRAYNEQFF.

Ten or more counts support this clonotype. This chain links TRBV24-1 with TRBJ2-1; the D gene is possibly TRBD1 (8 bases). The germline V gene has CDR1 KGHDR and CDR2 SFDVKD. With 4 bases removed from V and 13 bases from J, the gap between germline ends came to 22 bases. This CDR3 spans 15 amino acids. CDR3 bases: TGTGCCACCAGTGACCTACAGGGGGAGGGGGTTGGACAGTTCTTC. Translated, it gives CATSDLQGEGVGQFF.